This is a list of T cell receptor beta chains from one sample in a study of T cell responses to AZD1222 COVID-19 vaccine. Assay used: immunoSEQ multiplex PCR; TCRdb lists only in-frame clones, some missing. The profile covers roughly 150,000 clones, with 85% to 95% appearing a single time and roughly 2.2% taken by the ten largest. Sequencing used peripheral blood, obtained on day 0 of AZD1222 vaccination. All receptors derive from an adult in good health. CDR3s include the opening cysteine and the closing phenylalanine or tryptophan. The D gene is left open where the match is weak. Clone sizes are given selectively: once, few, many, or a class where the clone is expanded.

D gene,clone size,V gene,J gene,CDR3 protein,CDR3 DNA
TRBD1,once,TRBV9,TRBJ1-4,CASSLGQGVREKLFF,TGTGCCAGCAGCTTAGGACAGGGCGTCAGAGAAAAACTGTTTTTT
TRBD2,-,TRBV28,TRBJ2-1,CASSFLAGVFINEQFF,TGTGCCAGCAGTTTCCTAGCGGGAGTTTTTATAAATGAGCAGTTCTTC
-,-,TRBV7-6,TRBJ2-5,CASSQTSTTGETQYF,TGTGCCAGCAGCCAGACTAGTACAACGGGGGAGACCCAGTACTTC
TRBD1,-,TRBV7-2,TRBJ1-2,CASSLEDRGYGYTF,TGTGCCAGCAGCTTAGAAGACAGGGGGTATGGCTACACCTTC
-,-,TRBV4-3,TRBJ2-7,CASSQVSDSTYEQYF,TGCGCCAGCAGCCAAGTCAGTGACAGTACCTACGAGCAGTACTTC
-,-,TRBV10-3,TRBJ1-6,CAITASYNSPLHF,TGTGCCATCACGGCATCCTATAATTCACCCCTCCACTTT
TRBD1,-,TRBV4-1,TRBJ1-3,CASSQGGTASGNTIYF,TGCGCCAGCAGCCAAGGAGGGACAGCCTCTGGAAACACCATATATTTT
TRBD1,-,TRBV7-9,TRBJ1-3,CASSVDRGSSGNTIYF,TGTGCCAGCAGCGTAGACAGGGGGTCCTCTGGAAACACCATATATTTT
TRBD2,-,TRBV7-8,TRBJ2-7,CASSLEGSGASGSDEQYF,TGTGCCAGCAGCTTAGAGGGGTCGGGTGCTAGCGGGAGTGACGAGCAGTACTTC
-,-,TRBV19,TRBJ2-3,CASSIILVRGRTDTQYF,TGTGCCAGTAGTATCATTCTGGTGCGGGGACGAACAGATACGCAGTATTTT
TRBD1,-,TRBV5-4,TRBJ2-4,CASSQQGAKNIQYF,TGTGCCAGCAGCCAACAGGGGGCCAAAAACATTCAGTACTTC
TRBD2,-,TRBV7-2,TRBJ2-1,CASSASSGGRNEQFF,TGTGCCAGCAGCGCAAGTAGCGGGGGGCGCAATGAGCAGTTCTTC
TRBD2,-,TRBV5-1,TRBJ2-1,CASSPRTSGNEQFF,TGCGCCAGCAGCCCCCGGACTAGCGGGAATGAGCAGTTCTTC
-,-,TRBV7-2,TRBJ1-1,CASSLGGNRRETEAFF,TGTGCCAGCAGCTTAGGTGGGAACAGGCGGGAAACTGAAGCTTTCTTT
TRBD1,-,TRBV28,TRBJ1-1,CASSTTGGTNTEAFF,TGTGCCAGCAGCACGACAGGGGGCACGAACACTGAAGCTTTCTTT
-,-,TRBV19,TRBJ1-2,CASSILLNYGYTF,TGTGCCAGTAGTATTTTGCTTAACTATGGCTACACCTTC
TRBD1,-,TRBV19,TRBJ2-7,CASSIWTGPYEQYF,TGTGCCAGTAGTATCTGGACAGGACCCTACGAGCAGTACTTC
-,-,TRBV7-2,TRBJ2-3,CASSFNRVADTQYF,TGTGCCAGCAGCTTTAACAGGGTCGCAGATACGCAGTATTTT
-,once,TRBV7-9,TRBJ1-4,CASSFGQAFNEKLFF,TGTGCCAGCAGCTTTGGGCAGGCCTTTAATGAAAAACTGTTTTTT
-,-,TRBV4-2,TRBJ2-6,CASSRDSSGANVLTF,TGTGCCAGCAGCAGGGACTCCTCTGGGGCCAACGTCCTGACTTTC
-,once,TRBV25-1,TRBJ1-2,CASRASGGYGYTF,TGTGCCAGCAGAGCATCGGGAGGCTATGGCTACACCTTC
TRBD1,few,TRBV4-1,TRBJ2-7,CASSQWDRAGEQYF,TGCGCCAGCAGCCAATGGGACAGGGCTGGCGAGCAGTACTTC
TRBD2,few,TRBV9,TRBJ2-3,CASSVTSSSTDTQYF,TGTGCCAGCAGCGTGACTAGCTCTAGCACAGATACGCAGTATTTT
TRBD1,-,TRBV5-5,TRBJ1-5,CASSLGTGVQPQHF,TGTGCCAGCAGCTTGGGAACAGGGGTTCAGCCCCAGCATTTT
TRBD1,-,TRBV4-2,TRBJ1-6,CASSPETGQNSPLHF,TGTGCCAGCAGCCCCGAGACAGGGCAAAATTCACCCCTCCACTTT
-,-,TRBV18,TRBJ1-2,CATAGGLDYGYTF,TGTGCCACCGCGGGGGGGCTTGACTATGGCTACACCTTC
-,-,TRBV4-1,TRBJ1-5,CASSQLEEGGWPQHF,TGCGCCAGCAGCCAACTAGAAGAGGGGGGGTGGCCCCAGCATTTT
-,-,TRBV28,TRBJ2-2,CASSRTAGELFF,TGTGCCAGCAGTCGGACAGCCGGGGAGCTGTTTTTT
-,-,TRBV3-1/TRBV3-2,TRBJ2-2,CASSQDGHTGELFF,TGTGCCAGCAGCCAAGACGGGCACACCGGGGAGCTGTTTTTT
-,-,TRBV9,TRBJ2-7,CASSSDSGGSYEQYF,TGTGCCAGCAGCTCAGACTCGGGTGGGTCCTACGAGCAGTACTTC
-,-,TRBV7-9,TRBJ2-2,CASSFWGADTGELFF,TGTGCCAGCAGCTTCTGGGGGGCGGACACCGGGGAGCTGTTTTTT